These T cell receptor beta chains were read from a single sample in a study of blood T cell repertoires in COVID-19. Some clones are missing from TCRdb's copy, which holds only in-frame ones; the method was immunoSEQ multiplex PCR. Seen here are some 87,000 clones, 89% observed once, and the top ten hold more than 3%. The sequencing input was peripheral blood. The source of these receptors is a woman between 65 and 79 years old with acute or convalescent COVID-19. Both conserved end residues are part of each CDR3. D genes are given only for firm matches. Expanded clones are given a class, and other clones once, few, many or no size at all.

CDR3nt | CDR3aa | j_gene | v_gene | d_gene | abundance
TGTGCCAGCAGCCCGACTAGCGGCTACAATGAGCAGTTCTTC | CASSPTSGYNEQFF | TRBJ2-1 | TRBV25-1 | TRBD2 | NA
TGTGCCAGCTCACCCGGACAGGGCACTAGCACAGATACGCAGTATTTT | CASSPGQGTSTDTQYF | TRBJ2-3 | TRBV18 | TRBD1 | NA
TGTGCCAGCCAGACAACGAACACCGGGGAGCTGTTTTTT | CASQTTNTGELFF | TRBJ2-2 | TRBV25-1 | NA | NA
TGTGCCAGCAGCTTAGTAACCCCCTTTTTAGCGGGCTCCGGGGATACGCAGTATTTT | CASSLVTPFLAGSGDTQYF | TRBJ2-3 | TRBV7-6 | TRBD2 | NA
TGTGCCAGCATTACGGACAGGGTTTTGGTTGAAGCTTTCTTT | CASITDRVLVEAFF | TRBJ1-1 | TRBV2 | TRBD1 | NA
TGTGCCAGTAGTATACAGATGAACACTGAAGCTTTCTTT | CASSIQMNTEAFF | TRBJ1-1 | TRBV19 | NA | NA
TGTGCCAGCTCACCAATGGGGGCCGCAACCTACGAGCAGTACTTC | CASSPMGAATYEQYF | TRBJ2-7 | TRBV18 | NA | NA
TGTGCCAGCAGCCAAGATCCTTTCTCGGGGTTTAGCACAGATACGCAGTATTTT | CASSQDPFSGFSTDTQYF | TRBJ2-3 | TRBV3-1/TRBV3-2 | NA | NA
TGTGCCACCAGGGGAGCCTATGCCCCCGGAAAACTGTTTTTT | CATRGAYAPGKLFF | TRBJ1-4 | TRBV15 | NA | NA
TGTGCCAGCAGTCGGGACAACTCCTACGAGCAGTACTTC | CASSRDNSYEQYF | TRBJ2-7 | TRBV6-6 | NA | NA
TGCGCCAGCAGCTTTGGGTCGGGACTGGGCTCTAATGAGCAGTTCTTC | CASSFGSGLGSNEQFF | TRBJ2-1 | TRBV5-1 | NA | few
TGCGCCAGCAGCTTGGTTGGGGGACTGAAAAGGGACATTCAGTACTTC | CASSLVGGLKRDIQYF | TRBJ2-4 | TRBV5-1 | NA | NA
TGTGCCAGCAGCCCGACAGGGCCCTACAATGAGCAGTTCTTC | CASSPTGPYNEQFF | TRBJ2-1 | TRBV7-9 | TRBD1 | NA
TGCGCCAGCAGGCTGACGGGTGCTGAAAAACTGTTTTTT | CASRLTGAEKLFF | TRBJ1-4 | TRBV5-1 | NA | NA
TGCGCCAGCAGGTTATCCGGGAGCACTGAAGCTTTCTTT | CASRLSGSTEAFF | TRBJ1-1 | TRBV5-1 | NA | NA
TGCGCCAGCGCACGGGACTCCGCGGCTGAAGCTTTCTTT | CASARDSAAEAFF | TRBJ1-1 | TRBV10-1 | NA | NA
TGTGCCAGTAGTGCCTCCGGGACAGCAAGCAATCAGCCCCAGCATTTT | CASSASGTASNQPQHF | TRBJ1-5 | TRBV19 | TRBD1 | NA
TGTGCCAGCAGCCAGAGGGGGTCGGGTCAGCCCCAGCATTTT | CASSQRGSGQPQHF | TRBJ1-5 | TRBV28 | NA | few
TGTGCCAGCAGTTTGGTCCAGGGGGCTGGTAATGGCTACACCTTC | CASSLVQGAGNGYTF | TRBJ1-2 | TRBV28 | TRBD1 | NA
TGCGCCAGCAGCCAAGAGGGGAGTCAGAGGAATCAGCCCCAGCATTTT | CASSQEGSQRNQPQHF | TRBJ1-5 | TRBV4-1 | NA | NA
TGTGCCAGCAGTGCGGACAGAGATCAGCCCCAGCATTTT | CASSADRDQPQHF | TRBJ1-5 | TRBV6-4 | NA | NA
TGCAGCGTTAACCCAGGGGGCTTTAGTGAAGCTTTCTTT | CSVNPGGFSEAFF | TRBJ1-1 | TRBV29-1 | TRBD1 | NA
TGCGCCAGCAGCTTGGACACCTCCTCCAGGCAGCCCCAGCATTTT | CASSLDTSSRQPQHF | TRBJ1-5 | TRBV5-1 | NA | NA
TGTGCCAGCAGGACGACTAGCGGGAGGTTCAATGAGCAGTTCTTC | CASRTTSGRFNEQFF | TRBJ2-1 | TRBV28 | TRBD2 | NA